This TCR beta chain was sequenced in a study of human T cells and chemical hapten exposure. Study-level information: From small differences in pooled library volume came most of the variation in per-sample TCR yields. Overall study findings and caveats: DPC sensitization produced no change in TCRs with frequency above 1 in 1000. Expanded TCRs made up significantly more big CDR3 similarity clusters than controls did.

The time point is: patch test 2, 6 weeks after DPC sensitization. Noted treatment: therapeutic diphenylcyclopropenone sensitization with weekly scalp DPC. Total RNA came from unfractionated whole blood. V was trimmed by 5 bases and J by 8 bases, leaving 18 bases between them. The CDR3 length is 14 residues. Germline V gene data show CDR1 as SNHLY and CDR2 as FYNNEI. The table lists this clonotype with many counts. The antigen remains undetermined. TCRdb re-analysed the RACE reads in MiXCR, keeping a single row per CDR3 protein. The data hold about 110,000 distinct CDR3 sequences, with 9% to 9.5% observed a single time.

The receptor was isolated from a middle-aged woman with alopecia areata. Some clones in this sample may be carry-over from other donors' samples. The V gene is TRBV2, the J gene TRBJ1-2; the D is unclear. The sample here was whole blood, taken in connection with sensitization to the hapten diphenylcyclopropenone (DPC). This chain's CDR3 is CASSSGPYSGGYTF. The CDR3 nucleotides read TGTGCCAGCAGTTCCGGCCCTTATTCGGGGGGCTACACCTTC.